These 5 T cell receptor beta chains share one sample of origin, sequenced in a study of control samples from healthy donors and cancer patients (dated by TCRdb to 2018 to 2020). The method behind the library was the immunoSEQ multiplex PCR assay. TCRdb obtained this table from immuneACCESS and retained in-frame rearrangements with V and J assigned. These tables miss some clones; where compared with another copy, unresolved V genes account for less than half of the shortfall, and the remainder is unexplained. The sample contains about 150,000 clones, 85% to 95% of them found a single time. More than 1.1% of the sample lies in the top ten. The source material was blood. Source of these receptors: a woman aged 18-30 years in good health.

The chain employs TRBV6-8 and TRBJ1-5, with a possible D match to TRBD1 (5 bases). Trimming cost V 9 bases and J 11 bases, with 14 bases left between them. Germline CDR1 is MNHGY and CDR2 is SAAAGT. This CDR3 has 11 residues. CDR3 bases: TGTGCCAGTACGGGGCCCAGGGCCCAGCATTTT. Amino acids: CASTGPRAQHF.

The chain couples TRBV11-3 to TRBJ1-1; D not certain. Per germline, CDR1 SGHNT and CDR2 YENEEA. V gave up 3 bases and J gave up 1 base, with 15 bases separating them. This CDR3 has 16 amino acids. Here the CDR3 DNA reads TGTGCCAGCAGCTTCCAACCGGTCCTATGGAACACTGAAGCTTTCTTT. Residues: CASSFQPVLWNTEAFF.

The chain joins TRBV3-1 (or the pseudogene TRBV3-2) to TRBJ2-7; 9 bases fit TRBD2. The germline V gene encodes CDR1 LGHDT and CDR2 YNNKEL (reference sequence). V was pared by 0 bases and J by 1 base, with 13 bases of the junction left unmatched. The CDR3 has 19 residues. CDR3 sequence: CASSQDRGQGGLASYEQYF. CDR3 coding DNA: TGTGCCAGCAGCCAAGATCGGGGGCAGGGGGGACTAGCATCCTACGAGCAGTACTTC.

The CDR3 DNA reads TGTGCCAGCAGCCGAACCACAGGTCCTTCCGGTAATCAGCCCCAGCATTTT. Its translation: CASSRTTGPSGNQPQHF. This chain joins TRBV16 and TRBJ1-5, with D perhaps TRBD1 (5 bases). Germline V CDR1 and CDR2: KGHSY, FQNENV. The CDR3 extends over 17 amino acids. Trimming pared 4 bases from V and 4 bases from J, leaving 20 bases between.

The rearrangement joins TRBV27 to TRBJ1-3; 11 nucleotides match TRBD1. CDR3 length: 17 residues. The V gene's germline CDR1 is MNHEY and CDR2 SMNVEV (reference sequence). The V gene end was trimmed by 5 bases and the J gene end by 1 base; junction bases not matched to a gene: 7. CDR3 coding DNA: TGTGCCAGCAGTAGGGACAGGGGGACGGTTTCTGGAAACACCATATATTTT. It specifies CASSRDRGTVSGNTIYF.